This entry describes one T cell receptor beta chain. Its antigen is still unknown. In TCRdb, the reads were re-called with MiXCR into one record per CDR3 protein. The sample lists around 260,000 distinct CDR3 sequences; about 23% were seen once. The sample comes from a study of T cell repertoires in cytomegalovirus infection. Study-wide context: Matching HLA type and CMV infection were both indicated by public TCR beta signatures.

Overall study results and limits: Public TCR beta family frequency separated CMV-and-HLA carriers, including in an independent cohort. Dominant in the ex vivo response were TCR beta clonotypes restricted by HLA-C and specific for CMV.

With 4 bases clipped from V and 0 bases from J, the junction kept 3 bases outside the gene matches. The germline V gene encodes CDR1 MNHEY and CDR2 SVGAGI. The CDR3 has 16 residues. Material: PBMCs. The V and J genes are TRBV6-5 and TRBJ2-7; 13 bases are shared with TRBD2. This sequence was found in a human donor in good health (CMV status not recorded). Some clones in this sample may be carry-over from other donors' samples. The CDR3 nucleotides are TGTGCCAGCAGTTTCGGACTAGCGGGAGACTCCTACGAGCAGTACTTC. Protein sequence: CASSFGLAGDSYEQYF.